The 20 T cell receptor beta chains presented below share a single source sample, sequenced in a study of T cell responses to AZD1222 COVID-19 vaccine. Produced via immunoSEQ multiplex PCR; TCRdb's table is partial and in-frame only. The sample has roughly 140,000 clones, approximately 94% seen once. The sequenced sample was peripheral blood, obtained on day 0 of AZD1222 vaccination. The receptors derive from an adult in good health.

J is TRBJ1-1 and V is TRBV5-4; a weak D match, TRBD1 (5 bases). CDR3 length equals 14 residues. Germline V lookup: CDR1 SGHNT, CDR2 YYREEE (reference sequence). The V end lost 0 bases, the J end lost 2 bases, and 8 bases lay between the germline ends. The CDR3 DNA follows: TGTGCCAGCAGCTTGGCCAGGGCCAACACTGAAGCTTTCTTT. The encoded protein is CASSLARANTEAFF.

This chain uses TRBV9 with TRBJ2-7; 11 bases align to TRBD1. Germline CDR1 SGDLS, CDR2 YYNGEE. Germline trimming cut 7 bases from V and 3 bases from J; bases unmatched to any gene: 0. The CDR3 contains 12 residues. The chain's CDR3 is CASGTGGYEQYF. The CDR3 region has the DNA TGTGCCAGCGGGACAGGGGGCTACGAGCAGTACTTC.

The V and J genes are TRBV29-1 and TRBJ2-1; D uncertain. V was cut by 2 bases and J by 2 bases, with 13 bases left in between. The CDR3 is 15 residues long. The germline V gene encodes CDR1 SQVTM and CDR2 ANQGSEA. The CDR3 is CSVEPFTGPYNEQFF. CDR3 DNA sequence: TGCAGCGTTGAACCCTTTACGGGTCCCTACAATGAGCAGTTCTTC.

V gene TRBV7-9 combines with J gene TRBJ1-1; D possibly corresponds to TRBD1 (5 bases). The CDR3 sequence is 13 residues long. V dropped 5 bases and J dropped 8 bases, with 15 bases sitting between them. Germline V gene sequence: CDR1 SEHNR, CDR2 FQNEAQ (reference sequence). The CDR3 region is CASSTGRDREAFF. CDR3 nucleotides: TGTGCCAGCAGCACGGGGCGCGACAGAGAAGCTTTCTTT.

This sequence joins TRBV5-1 and TRBJ1-1; no clear D. Trimming left V 4 bases short and J 2 bases short, with 12 bases between. This CDR3 contains 14 residues. From germline, CDR1 is SGHRS and CDR2 YFSETQ. CDR3 nucleotides: TGCGCCAGCAGCCTGACGGACGTTAACACTGAAGCTTTCTTT. Residues: CASSLTDVNTEAFF.

The J gene is TRBJ2-7, the V gene TRBV4-1, with D perhaps matching TRBD2 (6 bases). In germline, CDR1 is MGHRA, CDR2 YSYEKL. The CDR3 extends over 15 amino acids. V was pared by 2 bases and J by 4 bases, with 15 bases between. The CDR3 coding sequence is TGCGCCAGCAGCCAACCCCGCGGGGAGTTGTACGAGCAGTACTTC. Its protein is CASSQPRGELYEQYF.

Only one count was recorded for this clone. The rearrangement uses TRBV5-4 and TRBJ2-7, with 9 bases identical to TRBD2. After removal of 2 bases from V and 3 bases from J, the junction contained 6 bases not matched to a gene. Looked up from germline, CDR1 is SGHNT and CDR2 is YYREEE (reference sequence). The CDR3 consists of 15 residues. The CDR3 loop reads CASSLGSGGSYEQYF. The CDR3 coding sequence is TGTGCCAGCAGCTTAGGTAGCGGGGGTAGCTACGAGCAGTACTTC.

J is TRBJ2-1 and V is TRBV3-1 (or the pseudogene TRBV3-2); 11 bases match TRBD1. The CDR3 is 14 amino acids. The junction had 1 base not matched to a gene; V was cut back by 1 base and J by 8 bases. Germline values: CDR1 LGHDT, CDR2 YNNKEL (reference sequence). The DNA for the CDR3 is TGTGCCAGCAGCCAAGGGACAGGGGGCGATGAGCAGTTCTTC. This sequence encodes CASSQGTGGDEQFF.

This clone has only one observation. The V and J genes are TRBV5-1 and TRBJ1-1; D is unresolved. Germline assignment: CDR1 SGHRS and CDR2 YFSETQ. The V end lost 4 bases, the J end lost 2 bases, and 15 bases lay between the germline ends. The CDR3 has 15 amino acids. Written as DNA, the CDR3 is TGCGCCAGCAGCCCTGAATGGAGTCCAAACACTGAAGCTTTCTTT. The encoded protein is CASSPEWSPNTEAFF.

CDR3 loop: CARGQGTPYEQYF. The DNA for the CDR3 is TGTGCCCGTGGACAGGGGACACCCTACGAGCAGTACTTC. The chain has TRBV30 and TRBJ2-7; 9 bases map to TRBD1. The CDR3 covers 13 residues. V shed 8 bases, J shed 2 bases, and the junction held 7 bases outside the gene matches. The germline CDR1 and CDR2 sequences are GTSNPN and SVGIG (reference sequence).

The rearrangement uses TRBV6-4 and TRBJ1-6; TRBD1 agrees at 8 bases. CDR1 is MRHNA and CDR2 is SNTAGT in the germline V gene. The CDR3 has 13 amino acids. CDR3 nucleotide sequence: TGTGCTCAATGGACAGGGAATGACTCACCCCTCCACTTT. Its protein is CAQWTGNDSPLHF.

CDR3 residues: CASSLDPAGARYF. In DNA form, the CDR3 reads TGTGCCAGCAGCTTAGATCCAGCGGGGGCGAGGTACTTC. The chain couples TRBV11-2 to TRBJ2-7; 8 nucleotides line up with TRBD2. Germline V gives CDR1 SGHAT, CDR2 FQNNGV. CDR3 length: 13 amino acids. V was clipped by 0 bases and J by 12 bases; unmatched bases: 7.

V and J are TRBV12-3 or TRBV12-4 and TRBJ2-1; no clear D. Between the trimmed V and J ends, which lost 3 bases and 4 bases, there was a span of 7 bases. CDR3 length: 13 residues. CDR3 region: CASSFEFYNEQFF. CDR3 coding DNA: TGTGCCAGCAGTTTTGAATTTTACAATGAGCAGTTCTTC.

This sequence joins TRBV4-2 and TRBJ2-7; 7 nucleotides line up with TRBD2. J lost 7 bases, V lost 4 bases, and 16 bases had no gene match. The CDR3 runs 16 residues. Germline CDR1 and CDR2: LGHNA and YNFKEQ. CDR3 protein: CASSPSLATGGGEQYF. The CDR3 DNA reads TGTGCCAGCAGCCCAAGCCTCGCAACCGGCGGGGGAGAGCAGTACTTC.

The chain has TRBV7-2 and TRBJ1-5; TRBD1 aligns across 7 bases. From germline, CDR1 is SGHTA and CDR2 FQGNSA. Trimming removed 1 base from V and 6 bases from J; junction bases left unmatched: 0. The CDR3 loop spans 13 amino acids. The CDR3 DNA reads TGTGCCAGCAGCTTAGACAGGGGTCAGCCCCAGCATTTT. It encodes CASSLDRGQPQHF.

The genes are TRBV5-1 and TRBJ2-2; D is ambiguous. CDR3 length equals 17 residues. The germline V and J ends were trimmed by 5 bases and 0 bases, with 17 bases remaining between them. Per the germline V gene, CDR1 is SGHRS and CDR2 is YFSETQ. CDR3 residues: CASRGGLTSSNTGELFF. The CDR3 DNA follows: TGCGCCAGCAGGGGTGGCCTAACGAGCTCGAACACCGGGGAGCTGTTTTTT.

The chain uses TRBV18 and TRBJ2-5; D is uncertain. The CDR3 spans 14 residues. Germline V CDR1 and CDR2: KGHSH, LQKENI. Deletions cut 0 bases from V and 2 bases from J, with 7 bases between. As DNA, the CDR3 is TGTGCCAGCTCACCACCCCCCCGACAAGAGACCCAGTACTTC. As protein: CASSPPPRQETQYF.

The J gene is TRBJ1-1, the V gene TRBV5-5; 7 bases agree with TRBD1. The V and J ends lost 0 bases and 4 bases, in that order; junction bases with no gene match: 9. This CDR3 contains 16 residues. Per germline, CDR1 SGHKS and CDR2 YYEKEE (reference sequence). CDR3 region: CASSLGYRGWGTEAFF. CDR3 DNA: TGTGCCAGCAGCTTGGGATACAGGGGCTGGGGCACTGAAGCTTTCTTT. Using reference TRBV5-5 and TRBJ1-1 for the parts outside the CDR3, the full variable domain is DAGVTQSPTHLIKTRGQQVTLRCSPISGHKSVSWYQQVLGQGPQFIFQYYEKEERGRGNFPDRFSARQFPNYSSELNVNALLLGDSALYLCASSLGYRGWGTEAFFGQGTRLTVV.

The chain carries TRBV6-5 and TRBJ1-2; 7 bases fit TRBD1. Germline V gives CDR1 MNHEY, CDR2 SVGAGI. Trimming cost V 5 bases and J 3 bases; bases outside gene matches: 3. The CDR3 length is 13 residues. DNA of the CDR3: TGTGCCAGCAGTCAAACAGGGGACTATGGCTACACCTTC. As protein: CASSQTGDYGYTF.

The chain employs TRBV6-2 or TRBV6-3 and TRBJ1-5, with 9 nucleotides matching TRBD1. Germline V gives CDR1 MNHEY, CDR2 SVGEGT. The ends lost 0 bases at V and 6 bases at J; junction bases unmatched: 3. The CDR3 runs to 15 residues. CDR3 in DNA: TGTGCCAGCAGTTACTCGGGACAGGGCGGTCAGCCCCAGCATTTT. Protein: CASSYSGQGGQPQHF.